This T cell receptor (beta chain) was retrieved from a study of shared clonotypes between healthy human individuals. In the case of this clone: The target antigen is unknown.

Using immunoSEQ multiplex PCR, the repertoire was profiled, and TCRdb retains in-frame clones only, with some absent. The sample shows a few hundred thousand clones, about 73% of them seen only once. Study-level points and caveats: What rarefaction showed was incomplete sorted-subset sequencing despite large depth. Naive subsets typically showed greater estimated richness than memory subsets. The study found lower generation probabilities in non-shared clonotypes than in those shared by all four donors.

From CD4+ cells came CD45RA+ naive and CD45RA-negative memory subsets. This CDR3 region has 13 residues. The germline CDR1 and CDR2 sequences are SGHTA and FQGNSA. The V end lost 5 bases, the J end lost 6 bases, and 11 bases lay between the germline ends. The TCR sequence derives from a man between 25 and 39 years old in good health. The chain is built from TRBV7-2 and TRBJ1-5; D is perhaps TRBD1 (6 bases). Sample: memory CD4+ T cells sorted from blood. This sample's subset: CD45RA-negative fraction. CDR3 residues: CASSDRWSQPQHF. The CDR3 bases are TGTGCCAGCAGCGACAGGTGGAGTCAGCCCCAGCATTTT.